This TCR beta chain was identified during a study of T cell responses to AZD1222 COVID-19 vaccine. Study details: The analysis combined second doses at about 4 or about 12 weeks.

General observations from the study: White British ancestry dominated among donors, who included more females, and clonal diversity was possibly underestimated. Regions 160-218 and 743-854 dominated among vaccine-associated CD4 TCRs spanning spike. Spike-specific TCR breadth rose after two AZD1222 doses, and depth rose as well.

The V gene's germline CDR1 is ENHRY and CDR2 SYGVKD. The CDR3 contains 16 residues. Germline trimming cut 0 bases from V and 5 bases from J; bases unmatched to any gene: 4. Repertoires were generated with immunoSEQ multiplex PCR, while TCRdb's copy carries only in-frame clones and drops some. Of around 190,000 clones in the sample, almost 90% are singletons; the top ten hold approximately 0.49%. About this clone: Its target is unknown.

Sequenced here: peripheral blood, sampled on day 0 of AZD1222 vaccination. This sequence was found in an adult in good health. This chain uses TRBV10-3 with TRBJ2-1, with TRBD2 identical over 10 bases. CDR3 nucleotides: TGTGCCATCAGTGAGTCGACAAGCGGGGGGGACAATGAGCAGTTCTTC. Its translation: CAISESTSGGDNEQFF.